The next 32 T cell receptor beta chains were all read from a single sample in a study of cytomegalovirus exposure and HLA in healthy donors. The study ran its PCR with 60 Vbeta and 13 Jbeta primers. Profiling relied on immunoSEQ multiplex PCR, and the TCRdb table lists in-frame clones only, not all of them. The sample records around 100,000 clones, around 64% being singletons. Sequenced input: PBMCs. The source is a woman in her twenties or thirties in good health and CMV-seronegative.

The V gene is TRBV6-1, the J gene TRBJ1-2, with D possibly TRBD1 on 5 matching bases. The CDR3 totals 14 residues. Germline V lookup: CDR1 MNHNS, CDR2 SASEGT. Trimming stripped 7 bases from V and 5 bases from J, with 17 bases between. CDR3: CASNPGPRGYGYTF. Here the CDR3 DNA reads TGTGCCAGCAACCCCGGACCAAGGGGATATGGCTACACCTTC.

This clone came up a few times. The rearrangement links TRBV14 to TRBJ1-4, with 12 nucleotides matching TRBD1. From germline, CDR1 is SGHDN and CDR2 FVKESK. With V trimmed by 5 bases and J by 9 bases, 1 base remained unmatched. The CDR3 is 13 amino acids. The DNA for the CDR3 is TGTGCCAGCAGCGGGACAGGGGGCAAAAAACTGTTTTTT. The encoded protein is CASSGTGGKKLFF.

V and J are TRBV5-6 and TRBJ2-3, with D maybe TRBD2 (6 bases). CDR3 size: 16 residues. The V and J ends lost 1 base and 1 base respectively, with 13 bases between them. The germline V gene has CDR1 SGHDT and CDR2 YYEEEE. CDR3 DNA sequence: TGTGCCAGCAGCTTGTTGGCCTGGGGGGGCACAGATACGCAGTATTTT. Its protein is CASSLLAWGGTDTQYF.

This rearrangement joins TRBV28 to TRBJ1-5, with 7 bases that match TRBD1. The CDR3 totals 15 residues. J gave up 3 bases and V 7 bases, and 9 bases lay outside the gene matches. Germline assignment: CDR1 MDHEN and CDR2 SYDVKM. CDR3 residues: CASTLQGTNNQPQHF. The CDR3 bases are TGTGCCAGCACCCTACAGGGGACGAACAATCAGCCCCAGCATTTT.

As regards this clone: The junction departs from the called germline gene at one end, perhaps through a read error. CDR3 amino acids: CASSLRSGAAYGQYF. DNA for the CDR3: TGTGCCAGCAGTTTAAGGTCAGGGGCGGCTTACGGGCAGTACTTC. The rearrangement joins TRBV27 to TRBJ2-7; weak D call: TRBD1 (6 bases). This CDR3 has 15 amino acids. Germline V lookup: CDR1 MNHEY, CDR2 SMNVEV (reference sequence).

The chain carries TRBV5-1 and TRBJ1-1; 9 bases align to TRBD1. After removal of 3 bases from V and 5 bases from J, the junction contained 14 bases not matched to a gene. The CDR3 extends over 17 amino acids. Germline V gives CDR1 SGHRS, CDR2 YFSETQ. The CDR3, as DNA: TGCGCCAGCAGCTCCCAAGCCCCCGGGACAGGGTATACTGAAGCTTTCTTT. Translating it yields CASSSQAPGTGYTEAFF. The full variable domain, in which reference TRBV5-1 and TRBJ1-1 provide the parts outside the CDR3, is KAGVTQTPRYLIKTRGQQVTLSCSPISGHRSVSWYQQTPGQGLQFLFEYFSETQRNKGNFPGRFSGRQFSNSRSEMNVSTLELGDSALYLCASSSQAPGTGYTEAFFGQGTRLTVV.

The chain recombines TRBV10-1 with TRBJ2-5, with D tentatively TRBD2 (5 bases). CDR3 length: 15 residues. Germline CDR1 and CDR2: WNHNN and SYGVQD (reference sequence). Trimming removed 0 bases from V and 5 bases from J, with 13 bases in between. The CDR3 DNA reads TGCGCCAGCAGTGAGTCGGGAGAGGGTCTCGAGACCCAGTACTTC. It codes for CASSESGEGLETQYF.

The chain links TRBV9 to TRBJ2-1, with unresolved D. CDR3 length: 16 amino acids. Germline V lookup: CDR1 SGDLS, CDR2 YYNGEE. V was pared by 0 bases and J by 2 bases, with 12 bases between. CDR3 amino acids: CASSVEALFAYNEQFF. The DNA of the CDR3 is TGTGCCAGCAGCGTAGAAGCGCTCTTTGCCTACAATGAGCAGTTCTTC.

The rearrangement links TRBV18 to TRBJ2-3; maybe TRBD1 (5 bases). The CDR3 has 14 residues. Germline values: CDR1 KGHSH, CDR2 LQKENI. V was shortened by 2 bases and J by 2 bases, with 8 bases between the two germline ends. For the CDR3, the DNA is TGTGCCAGCTCACCAAGGGGAACCACAGATACGCAGTATTTT. This sequence encodes CASSPRGTTDTQYF. Based on the CDR3 plus reference TRBV18 and TRBJ2-3, the full variable domain is NAGVMQNPRHLVRRRGQEARLRCSPMKGHSHVYWYRQLPEEGLKFMVYLQKENIIDESGMPKERFSAEFPKEGPSILRIQQVVRGDSAAYFCASSPRGTTDTQYFGPGTRLTVL.

This clone was seen a single time. The V call is TRBV7-9, the J call TRBJ1-5; 7 bases are shared with TRBD1. Germline CDR1 reads SEHNR; CDR2 reads FQNEAQ (reference sequence). The CDR3 spans 15 residues. Losses at the gene ends were 5 bases for V and 0 bases for J; bases not matched to a gene: 4. DNA of the CDR3: TGTGCCAGCAGCGCCTGGGACAGTAGCAATCAGCCCCAGCATTTT. It encodes CASSAWDSSNQPQHF.

The J gene is TRBJ2-5, the V gene TRBV28, with a possible D match to TRBD2 (6 bases). With 3 bases removed from V and 5 bases from J, the gap between germline ends came to 22 bases. There are 17 residues in the CDR3. CDR1 MDHEN and CDR2 SYDVKM come from the germline V gene. CDR3 in DNA: TGTGCCAGCAGTTTTTATGGAGGGGCCACTGGGGTGGAGACCCAGTACTTC. Translating gives CASSFYGGATGVETQYF.

This clone has a handful of counts. This chain joins TRBV18 and TRBJ2-7; 10 bases fit TRBD1. The V gene end was trimmed by 1 base and the J gene end by 5 bases; junction bases not matched to a gene: 2. This CDR3 contains 14 residues. Looked up from germline, CDR1 is KGHSH and CDR2 is LQKENI. CDR3 protein: CASSPRGTGDEQYF. CDR3 DNA sequence: TGTGCCAGCTCACCACGTGGGACAGGGGACGAGCAGTACTTC.

The chain couples TRBV4-3 to TRBJ2-5, with TRBD2 identical over 16 bases. The CDR3 loop spans 19 amino acids. V was clipped by 0 bases and J by 5 bases; unmatched bases: 9. Germline lookup yields CDR1 LGHNA and CDR2 YSLEER. The CDR3 here is CASSQDLGTSGRADETQYF. CDR3 in DNA: TGCGCCAGCAGCCAAGACTTGGGGACTAGCGGGAGGGCCGATGAGACCCAGTACTTC.

The chain is built from TRBV28 and TRBJ2-2, with 7 bases matching TRBD1. This CDR3 comprises 13 residues. Germline V gene sequence: CDR1 MDHEN, CDR2 SYDVKM. V shed 6 bases, J shed 7 bases, and the junction held 5 bases outside the gene matches. The CDR3 DNA is TGTGCCAGCAGAGACAGGGTCATCGGGGAGCTGTTTTTT. Amino acid sequence: CASRDRVIGELFF.

On this clone: At one end, the junction sequence differs from germline, possibly due to a read error. The gene calls are TRBV7-9 and TRBJ2-1, with D perhaps matching TRBD2 (5 bases). Germline V CDR1 and CDR2: SEHNR, FQNEAQ (reference sequence). This CDR3 spans 15 amino acids. CDR3 in DNA: TGTTCCAGCAGCTTAGGTCTCGGGAAAGGCACTGAGCAGTTCTTC. It yields the protein CSSSLGLGKGTEQFF.

The rearrangement links TRBV9 to TRBJ2-7; TRBD1 matches at 8 bases. V shed 0 bases and J 3 bases; nucleotides not matched to a gene: 8. The CDR3 contains 16 residues. In germline, CDR1 is SGDLS, CDR2 YYNGEE. Here the CDR3 DNA reads TGTGCCAGCAGCGTAGGATTACAGGGGGAGGTCTACGAGCAGTACTTC. This gives the protein CASSVGLQGEVYEQYF.

Here the CDR3 DNA reads TGTGCCAGCAGCTGGGGACAGGGGGCGACCGAGCAGTACTTC. It translates to CASSWGQGATEQYF. The gene calls are TRBV5-5 and TRBJ2-7, with 12 positions matching TRBD1. Germline V CDR1 and CDR2: SGHKS, YYEKEE (reference sequence). The CDR3 is 14 amino acids. Trimming at V came to 3 bases and at J to 6 bases, leaving 4 bases not matched to a gene.

This clone occurred a few times. The rearrangement uses TRBV15 and TRBJ1-2; 8 bases align to TRBD1. The V segment lost 3 bases and the J segment 6 bases; nucleotides outside the gene matches: 6. Germline CDR1 is LNHNV and CDR2 is YYDKDF (reference sequence). The CDR3 length is 14 residues. The CDR3 spells CATSSRAGGDGYTF. In DNA, the CDR3 is TGTGCCACCAGCAGCCGGGCAGGGGGCGATGGCTACACCTTC.

This clone showed up just a few times. The rearrangement links TRBV19 to TRBJ2-2; D ambiguous. CDR3 length: 13 residues. The ends were cut back, 1 base at V and 5 bases at J, with 5 bases in the middle. Germline V gives CDR1 LNHDA, CDR2 SQIVND (reference sequence). CDR3 region: CASSIARTGELFF. The CDR3 DNA sequence: TGTGCCAGTAGTATAGCTAGGACCGGGGAGCTGTTTTTT.

V usage is TRBV9 and J usage is TRBJ1-2; 11 bases agree with TRBD1. Germline-derived CDR1 and CDR2 are SGDLS and YYNGEE. CDR3 length: 15 residues. Unmatched junction bases numbered 7, after V lost 4 bases and J lost 5 bases. The DNA of the CDR3 is TGTGCCAGCAGCACCGGACAGGGGGCTCGGTATGGCTACACCTTC. This codes for CASSTGQGARYGYTF.

The CDR3 sequence: CASSQDPSGTGELFF. The CDR3 DNA sequence: TGCGCCAGCAGCCAGGATCCTAGCGGGACCGGGGAGCTGTTTTTT. The rearrangement links TRBV4-1 to TRBJ2-2, with 8 bases aligning to TRBD2. The length of the CDR3 is 15 residues. After removal of 3 bases from V and 5 bases from J, the junction contained 5 bases not matched to a gene. The V gene's germline CDR1 is MGHRA and CDR2 YSYEKL.

The rearrangement links TRBV6-6 to TRBJ2-7, with 12 positions matching TRBD2. The CDR3 consists of 16 residues. With 4 bases clipped from V and 0 bases from J, the junction kept 4 bases outside the gene matches. Looked up from germline, CDR1 is MNHNY and CDR2 is SVGAGI (reference sequence). The CDR3 DNA is TGTGCCAGCAGTTCCGGACTAGCGGGGAGCTCCTACGAGCAGTACTTC. This codes for CASSSGLAGSSYEQYF.

This clone was seen a handful of times. J is TRBJ2-3 and V is TRBV9; D remains ambiguous. V dropped 3 bases and J dropped 0 bases, with 11 bases sitting between them. The CDR3 has 15 amino acids. Germline values: CDR1 SGDLS, CDR2 YYNGEE. The CDR3 region is CASSASLSSTDTQYF. DNA for the CDR3: TGTGCCAGCAGCGCTTCCTTGAGTAGCACAGATACGCAGTATTTT.

The chain couples TRBV5-4 to TRBJ2-3; the match to TRBD2 covers 11 bases. Germline lookup yields CDR1 SGHNT and CDR2 YYREEE (reference sequence). This CDR3 contains 16 residues. V trimming: 7 bases; J trimming: 4 bases; junction bases outside the gene matches: 11. In nucleotides, the CDR3 is TGTGCCAGCCGGCCCGACGGACTAGCGGGTTCAGATACGCAGTATTTT. Amino acid sequence: CASRPDGLAGSDTQYF.

The chain links TRBV28 to TRBJ2-2; 7 positions match TRBD2. This CDR3 region has 15 residues. Germline V gene data show CDR1 as MDHEN and CDR2 as SYDVKM. V lost 5 bases, J lost 7 bases, and 10 bases stayed unmatched. The CDR3 DNA sequence: TGTGCCAGCAGTCCCTCGGGGGGTTCGGGCGGGGAGCTGTTTTTT. Its translation is CASSPSGGSGGELFF.

This clone occurred once. The V gene is TRBV25-1, the J gene TRBJ1-1; TRBD1 matches at 7 bases. Germline-derived CDR1 and CDR2 are MGHDK and SYGVNS. The trim removed 6 bases at V and 4 bases at J, leaving 11 bases unmatched. The CDR3 is made up of 15 amino acids. CDR3 in DNA: TGTGCCAGCAGGAGACAGGGACTGGGTGCCACTGAAGCTTTCTTT. Amino acid sequence: CASRRQGLGATEAFF.

This clone has a handful of counts. The V call is TRBV6-5, the J call TRBJ1-2, with 9 bases identical to TRBD1. This CDR3 contains 12 residues. Germline loops: CDR1 MNHEY, CDR2 SVGAGI. Germline trimming cut 8 bases from V and 4 bases from J; bases unmatched to any gene: 2. CDR3 in amino acids: CASSTGGYGYTF. The CDR3 coding sequence is TGTGCCAGCTCGACAGGGGGCTATGGCTACACCTTC.

The CDR3 spells CASRMGILGLPTTNEKLFF. The CDR3 DNA is TGTGCCAGCAGGATGGGGATTTTGGGGCTTCCTACAACTAATGAAAAACTGTTTTTT. This chain connects TRBV2 to TRBJ1-4; D might be TRBD1 (5 bases). The V and J ends lost 6 bases and 0 bases respectively, with 23 bases between them. Germline V gene lookup returns CDR1 SNHLY and CDR2 FYNNEI. This CDR3 is 19 amino acids long.

The V and J genes are TRBV15 and TRBJ1-3; maybe TRBD1 (6 bases). Germline CDR1 and CDR2: LNHNV and YYDKDF (reference sequence). Trimming took 0 bases from V and 2 from J, leaving 11 bases between them. The CDR3 has 16 amino acids. In DNA form, the CDR3 reads TGTGCCACCAGCAGAGATAGTACAGGGCCTGGAAACACCATATATTTT. This sequence encodes CATSRDSTGPGNTIYF.

This clone turned up a few times. V is TRBV7-8 and J is TRBJ2-7; TRBD2 aligns across 7 bases. Germline V gene sequence: CDR1 SGHVS, CDR2 FQNEAQ. This CDR3 has 14 residues. V shed 5 bases and J 4 bases; nucleotides not matched to a gene: 8. The CDR3 coding sequence is TGTGCCAGCAGCCCTCAGGGCGGGGGTTACGAGCAGTACTTC. Translation: CASSPQGGGYEQYF.

The rearrangement uses TRBV10-3 and TRBJ2-5; 11 nucleotides align to TRBD2. The V gene's germline CDR1 is ENHRY and CDR2 SYGVKD. V lost 3 bases and J lost 5; bases outside the gene matches: 5. The length of the CDR3 is 15 residues. The CDR3, as DNA: TGTGCCATCAGTGATCTAGCGGGAGGCCCGGAGACCCAGTACTTC. Encoded protein: CAISDLAGGPETQYF.

V gene TRBV28 combines with J gene TRBJ1-2; the D gene is possibly TRBD1 (6 bases). This CDR3 has 13 amino acids. The V and J ends lost 2 bases and 7 bases respectively, with 11 bases between them. Germline V gene data show CDR1 as MDHEN and CDR2 as SYDVKM. CDR3 bases: TGTGCCAGCAGTTTACCAAACAGGGTTGGCTACACCTTC. Translation gives CASSLPNRVGYTF.